This T cell receptor (beta chain) originates from a study of cytomegalovirus exposure and HLA in healthy donors. The PCR was carried out with 60 Vbeta primers and 13 Jbeta primers. Sequencing used immunoSEQ multiplex PCR; TCRdb keeps in-frame clones, though not all of them. This sample has roughly 120,000 clones, with 65% to 75% found just once. Germline values: CDR1 LNHDA, CDR2 SQIVND (reference sequence). The CDR3 is made up of 15 amino acids. V lost 5 bases and J 1 base, leaving 12 bases between the germline ends. This receptor was taken from a young man in good health and CMV-seropositive. V and J are TRBV19 and TRBJ1-5; maybe TRBD1 (6 bases). The sequencing sample was made of PBMCs. In DNA, the CDR3 is TGTGCCAGTAGTGGGGGGGGCGCAAGCAATCAGCCCCAGCATTTT. It codes for CASSGGGASNQPQHF.